This T cell receptor (beta chain) is drawn from a study of beta chain features in type 1 diabetes. Expressed TCRB transcripts were sequenced because the entire RNA isolate underwent reverse transcription. The method was immunoSEQ multiplex PCR; TCRdb's version includes in-frame clones alone and lacks a portion of them. The sample gives 300,000 to 350,000 clones, about 18% of which show up once; about 0.044% is in the top ten. Germline trimming cut 7 bases from V and 3 bases from J; bases unmatched to any gene: 10. The CDR3 is 15 residues long. Germline CDR1 reads MNHEY; CDR2 reads SMNVEV (reference sequence). This clone appeared a few times. Antigen: not known. The study's findings and limits: Shorter TCRB CDR3s, moderately but significantly so, were found in Type 1 diabetes patients in all four CD4+ subsets. Highly expressing activated T cells could be over-counted with a cDNA template.

The clonotype comes from a woman younger than 30 in good health. The J gene is TRBJ2-7, the V gene TRBV27, with 9 bases lining up with TRBD1. Sequences were obtained from naive CD4+ T cells from blood. DNA of the CDR3: TGTGCCAGCACCACAAAGGGGACAGGGAACTACGAGCAGTACTTC. This sequence encodes CASTTKGTGNYEQYF.